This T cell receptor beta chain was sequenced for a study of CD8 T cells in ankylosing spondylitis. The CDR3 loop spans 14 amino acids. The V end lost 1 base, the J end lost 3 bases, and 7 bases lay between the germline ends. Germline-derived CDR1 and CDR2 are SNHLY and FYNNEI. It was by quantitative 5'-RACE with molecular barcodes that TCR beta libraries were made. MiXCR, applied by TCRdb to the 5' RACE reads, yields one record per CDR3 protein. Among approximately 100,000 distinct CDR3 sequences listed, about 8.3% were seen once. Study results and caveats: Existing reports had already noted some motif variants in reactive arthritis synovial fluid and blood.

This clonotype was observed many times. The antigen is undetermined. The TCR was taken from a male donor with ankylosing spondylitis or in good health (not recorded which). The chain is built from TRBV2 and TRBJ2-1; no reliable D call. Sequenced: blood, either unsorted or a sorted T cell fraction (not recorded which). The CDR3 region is CASSEVGHYNEQFF. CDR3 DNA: TGTGCCAGCAGTGAAGTAGGCCACTACAATGAGCAGTTCTTC.